This record concerns one T cell receptor (beta chain) sequence. An input of about 0.5 to 1 ug of RNA was subjected to reverse transcription using random hexamers. Across 54 Vbeta and 13 Jbeta, immunoSEQ multiplex PCR amplified TCR beta CDR3. MiXCR, applied by TCRdb to the immunoSEQ multiplex PCR reads, yields one record per CDR3 protein. The sample contains 150,000 to 160,000 distinct CDR3 sequences, about 95% of which appear only once. The sample belongs to a study of CD8 T cells in Susac syndrome. The TEMRA cells underwent FACS enrichment, while the CD8+ and CD4+ T cells underwent negative isolation. Material for sequencing was CD8+ T cells from PBMCs. The receptor was derived from a human donor with multiple sclerosis.

CDR3 sequence (DNA): TGTGCCACCAGCGCCGACGAGTACTCCCATTCGAACACTGAAGCTTTCTTT. It specifies CATSADEYSHSNTEAFF. This chain connects TRBV15 to TRBJ1-1; D unresolved. Germline-derived CDR1 and CDR2 are LNHNV and YYDKDF (reference sequence). Trimming pared 5 bases from V and 1 base from J, leaving 20 bases between. This CDR3 spans 17 amino acids.